These 31 T cell receptor beta chains originate from one sample sequenced in a study of early T cells in non-severe SARS-CoV-2 infection. TCRdb re-derived calls from the 5' RACE reads in MiXCR, one entry per CDR3 protein. This sample has around 27,000 distinct CDR3 sequences; roughly 5% occur once, and the top ten carry around 26%. Specimen: whole blood. The origin of the receptors is an adult who was a healthcare worker with PCR-confirmed SARS-CoV-2 infection or an uninfected control (not recorded which).

This clonotype was counted only a few times. This sequence joins TRBV20-1 and TRBJ2-1, with D uncertain. In germline, CDR1 is DFQATT, CDR2 SNEGSKA (reference sequence). The ends were cut back, 5 bases at V and 5 bases at J, with 16 bases in the middle. The CDR3 loop spans 14 amino acids. CDR3 DNA sequence: TGCAGTGCTTATCCCCCGGACCACAACAATGAGCAGTTCTTC. Its protein is CSAYPPDHNNEQFF.

This clonotype was seen many times. V is TRBV27 and J is TRBJ1-5, with a tentative D call TRBD1 (5 bases). The CDR3 extends over 16 amino acids. Germline V gene lookup returns CDR1 MNHEY and CDR2 SMNVEV (reference sequence). Trimming stripped 6 bases from V and 0 bases from J, with 15 bases between. The CDR3 nucleotides are TGTGCCAGCAGAACAGGTAGCGAAGCTAGCAATCAGCCCCAGCATTTT. It yields the protein CASRTGSEASNQPQHF.

This clonotype was observed at least ten times. This chain uses TRBV12-3 or TRBV12-4 with TRBJ2-3; 11 positions agree with TRBD1. The CDR3 has 16 residues. V was clipped by 5 bases and J by 3 bases; unmatched bases: 7. This CDR3 is CASSRDRGLGTDTQYF. In DNA, the CDR3 is TGTGCCAGCAGTCGGGACAGGGGGTTAGGGACAGATACGCAGTATTTT.

This clonotype was seen repeatedly, ten times or more. V usage is TRBV7-3 and J usage is TRBJ2-1, with 14 bases that match TRBD2. The CDR3 runs to 18 residues. V lost 1 base to trimming and J lost 4 bases; unmatched junction nucleotides: 6. The V gene's germline CDR1 is SGHTA and CDR2 FQGTGA. CDR3: CASSLMGTSGSQYNEQFF. CDR3 DNA sequence: TGTGCCAGCAGCTTAATGGGGACTAGCGGGAGCCAATACAATGAGCAGTTCTTC.

This clonotype was detected ten times or more. The V and J genes are TRBV7-9 and TRBJ2-5, with 7 bases identical to TRBD1. With 5 bases clipped from V and 4 bases from J, the junction kept 4 bases outside the gene matches. The V gene's germline CDR1 is SEHNR and CDR2 FQNEAQ (reference sequence). This CDR3 region has 13 residues. CDR3 amino acids: CASSPTGVETQYF. The CDR3, as DNA: TGTGCCAGCAGCCCCACAGGGGTAGAGACCCAGTACTTC.

This clonotype was seen many times. The chain joins TRBV2 to TRBJ1-5; 7 positions match TRBD1. The length of the CDR3 is 16 residues. The ends lost 4 bases at V and 1 base at J; junction bases unmatched: 7. Germline CDR1 is SNHLY and CDR2 is FYNNEI. The CDR3: CASSGTGAFSNQPQHF. In DNA, the CDR3 is TGTGCCAGCAGTGGTACAGGGGCTTTCAGCAATCAGCCCCAGCATTTT.

This rearrangement joins TRBV7-2 to TRBJ2-1; 8 bases line up with TRBD2. This CDR3 contains 15 residues. Trimming cost V 7 bases and J 10 bases; bases outside gene matches: 15. Germline V gene sequence: CDR1 SGHTA, CDR2 FQGNSA. The CDR3, as DNA: TGTGCCAGCACCCAGCAGAGCGGGGGCCCTAGGGAGCAGTTCTTC. This codes for CASTQQSGGPREQFF.

The J gene is TRBJ1-2, the V gene TRBV6-1; 8 bases are a match to TRBD1. J lost 4 bases, V lost 7 bases, and 11 bases had no gene match. The CDR3 is 15 residues long. Per germline, CDR1 MNHNS and CDR2 SASEGT. The chain's CDR3 is CASIKTDRALYGYTF. The CDR3 nucleotides read TGTGCCAGCATCAAAACGGACAGGGCCCTCTATGGCTACACCTTC.

This clonotype was seen ten or more times. The chain carries TRBV29-1 and TRBJ2-3, with D perhaps assigned TRBD1 or TRBD2 (5 bases each). V was clipped by 1 base and J by 2 bases, with 25 bases between them. The CDR3 is made up of 19 amino acids. In germline, CDR1 is SQVTM, CDR2 ANQGSEA. The DNA for the CDR3 is TGCAGCGTTGAAGGGCAGGGAGCATCTCTCGACCAACTCACAGATACGCAGTATTTT. Its translation is CSVEGQGASLDQLTDTQYF.

This clonotype was detected ten times or more. The chain employs TRBV7-8 and TRBJ2-3; D call uncertain. The V and J ends lost 7 bases and 0 bases respectively, with 8 bases between them. CDR3 length equals 13 residues. Germline CDR1 and CDR2: SGHVS and FQNEAQ. The CDR3 DNA sequence: TGTGCCAGCAACCCGAGGAGCACAGATACGCAGTATTTT. As protein: CASNPRSTDTQYF. The full variable domain, rest sourced from reference TRBV7-8 and TRBJ2-3, is GAGVSQSPRYKVAKRGQDVALRCDPISGHVSLFWYQQALGQGPEFLTYFQNEAQLDKSGLPSDRFFAERPEGSVSTLKIQRTQQEDSAVYLCASNPRSTDTQYFGPGTRLTVL.

This sequence joins TRBV18 and TRBJ2-5; D is unresolved. The V gene lost 0 bases and the J gene lost 3 bases, with 8 bases spanning the gap. Germline loops: CDR1 KGHSH, CDR2 LQKENI. CDR3 size: 14 residues. CDR3 sequence: CASSPPVTKETQYF. Here the CDR3 DNA reads TGTGCCAGCTCACCACCGGTGACCAAAGAGACCCAGTACTTC.

The V gene is TRBV6-5, the J gene TRBJ2-1; TRBD2 aligns across 16 bases. The length of the CDR3 is 14 residues. Germline V gene data show CDR1 as MNHEY and CDR2 as SVGAGI. V lost 4 bases to trimming and J lost 14 bases; unmatched junction nucleotides: 5. CDR3 nucleotides: TGTGCCAGCAGTTCGGGACTAGCGGGAGGGCCCAAGTTCTTC. This encodes CASSSGLAGGPKFF.

Comments on this clonotype: A much larger clonotype is one base distant, so this may be a read error. This chain links TRBV19 with TRBJ2-7; no clear D gene. The CDR3 consists of 15 residues. Germline loops: CDR1 LNHDA, CDR2 SQIVND (reference sequence). The CDR3 DNA is TGTGCCAGTAGTATGGCCAGGACCGCACCCTACGAGCAGCACTTC. Amino acid sequence: CASSMARTAPYEQHF.

This clonotype was recorded at least ten times. V usage is TRBV12-3 or TRBV12-4 and J usage is TRBJ2-3; D is perhaps TRBD1 or TRBD2 (5 bases each). CDR3 length: 14 amino acids. The V end lost 2 bases, the J end lost 4 bases, and 10 bases lay between the germline ends. The CDR3 region has the DNA TGTGCCAGCAGTTTATCGGGACGACCAGATACGCAGTATTTT. Its translation is CASSLSGRPDTQYF.

This clonotype was counted many times. DNA for the CDR3: TGTGCCAGCAGCCAAGGGCTTTCGGCGAAATCCCACTATGGAAGGACCTTC. It yields the protein CASSQGLSAKSHYGRTF. The rearrangement uses TRBV3-1 and TRBJ1-2; D ambiguous. The CDR3 totals 17 residues. Germline CDR1 and CDR2: LGHDT and YNNKEL (reference sequence). Trimming left V 1 base short and J 14 bases short, with 29 bases between.

The V and J genes are TRBV30 and TRBJ1-1, with D perhaps matching TRBD1 (5 bases). With 1 base removed from V and 3 bases from J, the gap between germline ends came to 12 bases. The CDR3 sequence is 14 residues long. CDR1 and CDR2 from the germline V gene are GTSNPN and SVGIG (reference sequence). The CDR3 spells CAWSGGNRDTEAFF. CDR3 DNA: TGTGCCTGGAGTGGGGGGAATCGGGACACTGAAGCTTTCTTT.

This clonotype was found many times. V gene TRBV7-9 combines with J gene TRBJ1-1; tentative D call: TRBD1 (6 bases). V was pared by 5 bases and J by 4 bases, with 17 bases between. This CDR3 comprises 15 residues. Germline CDR1 SEHNR, CDR2 FQNEAQ (reference sequence). CDR3 nucleotide sequence: TGTGCCAGCAGCACACAGGGAGGGTACGGCACTGAAGCTTTCTTT. This translates into CASSTQGGYGTEAFF.

This clonotype was picked up a small number of times. This chain joins TRBV11-2 and TRBJ2-1; the match to TRBD2 covers 9 bases. The CDR3 sequence is 20 residues long. Germline CDR1 SGHAT, CDR2 FQNNGV. The V and J ends lost 5 bases and 4 bases, in that order; junction bases with no gene match: 21. In DNA form, the CDR3 reads TGTGCCAGCAGCCATGGGTCAAATGTGCGGCGGGAGGGCCGGTACAATGAGCAGTTCTTC. Protein sequence: CASSHGSNVRREGRYNEQFF.

This clonotype is categorized as medium-sized. The rearrangement uses TRBV11-3 and TRBJ2-1; TRBD2 is a possible D gene (5 bases). In germline, CDR1 is SGHNT, CDR2 YENEEA. The CDR3 covers 16 residues. V was trimmed by 5 bases and J by 1 base, leaving 15 bases between them. Here the CDR3 reads CASSTREMGSYNEQFF. The CDR3 DNA reads as TGTGCCAGCAGCACGAGGGAGATGGGATCCTACAATGAGCAGTTCTTC. Together with reference TRBV11-3 and TRBJ2-1, the CDR3 gives the full variable domain: EAGVVQSPRYKIIEKKQPVAFWCNPISGHNTLYWYLQNLGQGPELLIRYENEEAVDDSQLPKDRFSAERLKGVDSTLKIQPAELGDSAVYLCASSTREMGSYNEQFFGPGTRLTVL.

This clonotype came up many times. The chain is built from TRBV18 and TRBJ1-1; unclear D gene. V was shortened by 4 bases and J by 1 base, with 13 bases between the two germline ends. The CDR3 totals 15 residues. CDR1 KGHSH and CDR2 LQKENI come from the germline V gene. In DNA form, the CDR3 reads TGTGCCAGCTCACAGGCGGTTCTCACGAACACTGAAGCTTTCTTT. This encodes CASSQAVLTNTEAFF.

The chain joins TRBV7-8 to TRBJ2-1; TRBD2 matches 10 bases. This CDR3 contains 16 residues. Germline CDR1 reads SGHVS; CDR2 reads FQNEAQ. V was clipped by 5 bases and J by 0 bases; unmatched bases: 4. As DNA, the CDR3 is TGTGCCAGCAGCCCGGGACTAGCGAACTCCTACAATGAGCAGTTCTTC. Its translation is CASSPGLANSYNEQFF. The variable domain in full, completed from reference TRBV7-8 and TRBJ2-1, reads GAGVSQSPRYKVAKRGQDVALRCDPISGHVSLFWYQQALGQGPEFLTYFQNEAQLDKSGLPSDRFFAERPEGSVSTLKIQRTQQEDSAVYLCASSPGLANSYNEQFFGPGTRLTVL.

This clonotype has a count of ten or more. The chain links TRBV12-3 or TRBV12-4 to TRBJ1-5; D uncertain. The CDR3 spans 15 residues. V lost 6 bases and J 1 base, leaving 13 bases between the germline ends. CDR3 coding DNA: TGTGCCAGCAGCGAAGGGTCGGGGAGCAATCAGCCCCAGCATTTT. Amino acids: CASSEGSGSNQPQHF.

The chain has TRBV5-5 and TRBJ2-7; 8 positions agree with TRBD1. The germline V gene encodes CDR1 SGHKS and CDR2 YYEKEE (reference sequence). CDR3 size: 15 residues. After removal of 1 base from V and 4 bases from J, the junction contained 7 bases not matched to a gene. For the CDR3, the DNA is TGTGCCAGCAGCTTGACAGGGGGTTCTGGTTACGAGCAGTACTTC. This gives the protein CASSLTGGSGYEQYF.

This clonotype was counted many times. V is TRBV7-2 and J is TRBJ2-3; perhaps TRBD1 as D (7 bases). Germline values: CDR1 SGHTA, CDR2 FQGNSA. V lost 5 bases and J lost 3, with 15 bases in between. This CDR3 is built from 15 residues. DNA of the CDR3: TGTGCCAGCAGCCTCCTCAGGGGGAGGACAGATACGCAGTATTTT. Residues: CASSLLRGRTDTQYF. Variable domain in full (rest from reference TRBV7-2 and TRBJ2-3): GAGVSQSPSNKVTEKGKDVELRCDPISGHTALYWYRQSLGQGLEFLIYFQGNSAPDKSGLPSDRFSAERTGGSVSTLTIQRTQQEDSAVYLCASSLLRGRTDTQYFGPGTRLTVL.

This clonotype was recorded at least ten times. The CDR3 sequence: CASSQDYRGNTEAFF. CDR3 sequence (DNA): TGCGCCAGCAGCCAAGACTACAGGGGGAACACTGAAGCTTTCTTT. V and J are TRBV4-3 and TRBJ1-1, with 7 bases lining up with TRBD1. V shed 0 bases, J shed 1 base, and the junction held 2 bases outside the gene matches. There are 15 residues in the CDR3. Germline V gene data show CDR1 as LGHNA and CDR2 as YSLEER.

A few counts support this clonotype. The chain recombines TRBV9 with TRBJ2-3, with D hard to call. The CDR3 consists of 14 residues. The V gene lost 6 bases and the J gene lost 2 bases, with 13 bases spanning the gap. Germline CDR1 SGDLS, CDR2 YYNGEE. The CDR3 loop is CASNSPTHTDTQYF. The DNA for the CDR3 is TGTGCCAGCAACTCCCCTACGCACACAGATACGCAGTATTTT. Complete variable domain (other parts from reference TRBV9 and TRBJ2-3): DSGVTQTPKHLITATGQRVTLRCSPRSGDLSVYWYQQSLDQGLQFLIQYYNGEERAKGNILERFSAQQFPDLHSELNLSSLELGDSALYFCASNSPTHTDTQYFGPGTRLTVL.

Many counts were recorded for this clonotype. This sequence joins TRBV12-3 or TRBV12-4 and TRBJ2-3; D not certain. Trimming stripped 6 bases from V and 2 bases from J, with 6 bases between. CDR3 length: 12 residues. CDR3 nucleotides: TGTGCCAGCAGCCTTCTCACAGATACGCAGTATTTT. This translates into CASSLLTDTQYF.

Many counts were recorded for this clonotype. The rearrangement links TRBV5-1 to TRBJ2-7; 8 bases are a match to TRBD2. Germline CDR1 and CDR2: SGHRS and YFSETQ. The CDR3 spans 14 residues. V shed 5 bases and J 0 bases; nucleotides not matched to a gene: 4. The CDR3 DNA follows: TGCGCCAGCAGAGTAGCGGGGTCCTCCTACGAGCAGTACTTC. As protein: CASRVAGSSYEQYF.

This clonotype came up many times. This chain uses TRBV19 with TRBJ2-2, with 9 bases lining up with TRBD1. CDR1 and CDR2 from the germline V gene are LNHDA and SQIVND (reference sequence). With V trimmed by 2 bases and J by 3 bases, 7 bases remained unmatched. This CDR3 is 17 amino acids long. This CDR3 reads CASSIRRGQGDTGELFF. The DNA of the CDR3 is TGTGCCAGTAGTATAAGAAGGGGACAGGGCGACACCGGGGAGCTGTTTTTT.

The chain joins TRBV18 to TRBJ2-5; either TRBD1 or TRBD2 may supply D (5 bases each). Trimming cost V 3 bases and J 3 bases, with 14 bases left between them. The CDR3 loop spans 15 amino acids. Germline CDR1 KGHSH, CDR2 LQKENI. Here the CDR3 DNA reads TGTGCCAGCTCACCCAGCTCCGGGACCAAAGAGACCCAGTACTTC. Protein sequence: CASSPSSGTKETQYF. Filled out from reference TRBV18 and TRBJ2-5, the complete variable domain reads NAGVMQNPRHLVRRRGQEARLRCSPMKGHSHVYWYRQLPEEGLKFMVYLQKENIIDESGMPKERFSAEFPKEGPSILRIQQVVRGDSAAYFCASSPSSGTKETQYFGPGTRLLVL.

This clonotype has ten or more counts. V and J are TRBV25-1 and TRBJ2-2; D not certain. Germline lookup yields CDR1 MGHDK and CDR2 SYGVNS. CDR3 length: 13 amino acids. V was clipped by 6 bases and J by 3 bases, with 8 bases between them. The CDR3 loop is CASSPGYTGELFF. The CDR3 DNA follows: TGTGCCAGCAGCCCAGGTTACACCGGGGAGCTGTTTTTT. Looking up the rest from reference TRBV25-1 and TRBJ2-2 gives the full variable domain: EADIYQTPRYLVIGTGKKITLECSQTMGHDKMYWYQQDPGMELHLIHYSYGVNSTEKGDLSSESTVSRIRTEHFPLTLESARPSHTSQYLCASSPGYTGELFFGEGSRLTVL.